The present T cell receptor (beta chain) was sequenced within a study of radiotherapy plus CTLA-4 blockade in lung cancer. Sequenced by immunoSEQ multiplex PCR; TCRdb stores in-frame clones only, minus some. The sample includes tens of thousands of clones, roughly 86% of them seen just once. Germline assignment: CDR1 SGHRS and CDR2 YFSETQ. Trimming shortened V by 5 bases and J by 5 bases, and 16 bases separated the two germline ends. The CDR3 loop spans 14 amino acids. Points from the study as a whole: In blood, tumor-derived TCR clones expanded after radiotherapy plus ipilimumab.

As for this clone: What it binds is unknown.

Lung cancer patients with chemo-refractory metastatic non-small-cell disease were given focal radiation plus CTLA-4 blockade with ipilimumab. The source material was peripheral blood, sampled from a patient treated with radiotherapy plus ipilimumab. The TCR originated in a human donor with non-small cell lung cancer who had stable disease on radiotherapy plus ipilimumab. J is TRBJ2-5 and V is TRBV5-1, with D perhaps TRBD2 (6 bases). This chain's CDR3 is CASRREGGGETQYF. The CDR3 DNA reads TGCGCCAGCAGGAGAGAGGGCGGAGGGGAGACCCAGTACTTC.